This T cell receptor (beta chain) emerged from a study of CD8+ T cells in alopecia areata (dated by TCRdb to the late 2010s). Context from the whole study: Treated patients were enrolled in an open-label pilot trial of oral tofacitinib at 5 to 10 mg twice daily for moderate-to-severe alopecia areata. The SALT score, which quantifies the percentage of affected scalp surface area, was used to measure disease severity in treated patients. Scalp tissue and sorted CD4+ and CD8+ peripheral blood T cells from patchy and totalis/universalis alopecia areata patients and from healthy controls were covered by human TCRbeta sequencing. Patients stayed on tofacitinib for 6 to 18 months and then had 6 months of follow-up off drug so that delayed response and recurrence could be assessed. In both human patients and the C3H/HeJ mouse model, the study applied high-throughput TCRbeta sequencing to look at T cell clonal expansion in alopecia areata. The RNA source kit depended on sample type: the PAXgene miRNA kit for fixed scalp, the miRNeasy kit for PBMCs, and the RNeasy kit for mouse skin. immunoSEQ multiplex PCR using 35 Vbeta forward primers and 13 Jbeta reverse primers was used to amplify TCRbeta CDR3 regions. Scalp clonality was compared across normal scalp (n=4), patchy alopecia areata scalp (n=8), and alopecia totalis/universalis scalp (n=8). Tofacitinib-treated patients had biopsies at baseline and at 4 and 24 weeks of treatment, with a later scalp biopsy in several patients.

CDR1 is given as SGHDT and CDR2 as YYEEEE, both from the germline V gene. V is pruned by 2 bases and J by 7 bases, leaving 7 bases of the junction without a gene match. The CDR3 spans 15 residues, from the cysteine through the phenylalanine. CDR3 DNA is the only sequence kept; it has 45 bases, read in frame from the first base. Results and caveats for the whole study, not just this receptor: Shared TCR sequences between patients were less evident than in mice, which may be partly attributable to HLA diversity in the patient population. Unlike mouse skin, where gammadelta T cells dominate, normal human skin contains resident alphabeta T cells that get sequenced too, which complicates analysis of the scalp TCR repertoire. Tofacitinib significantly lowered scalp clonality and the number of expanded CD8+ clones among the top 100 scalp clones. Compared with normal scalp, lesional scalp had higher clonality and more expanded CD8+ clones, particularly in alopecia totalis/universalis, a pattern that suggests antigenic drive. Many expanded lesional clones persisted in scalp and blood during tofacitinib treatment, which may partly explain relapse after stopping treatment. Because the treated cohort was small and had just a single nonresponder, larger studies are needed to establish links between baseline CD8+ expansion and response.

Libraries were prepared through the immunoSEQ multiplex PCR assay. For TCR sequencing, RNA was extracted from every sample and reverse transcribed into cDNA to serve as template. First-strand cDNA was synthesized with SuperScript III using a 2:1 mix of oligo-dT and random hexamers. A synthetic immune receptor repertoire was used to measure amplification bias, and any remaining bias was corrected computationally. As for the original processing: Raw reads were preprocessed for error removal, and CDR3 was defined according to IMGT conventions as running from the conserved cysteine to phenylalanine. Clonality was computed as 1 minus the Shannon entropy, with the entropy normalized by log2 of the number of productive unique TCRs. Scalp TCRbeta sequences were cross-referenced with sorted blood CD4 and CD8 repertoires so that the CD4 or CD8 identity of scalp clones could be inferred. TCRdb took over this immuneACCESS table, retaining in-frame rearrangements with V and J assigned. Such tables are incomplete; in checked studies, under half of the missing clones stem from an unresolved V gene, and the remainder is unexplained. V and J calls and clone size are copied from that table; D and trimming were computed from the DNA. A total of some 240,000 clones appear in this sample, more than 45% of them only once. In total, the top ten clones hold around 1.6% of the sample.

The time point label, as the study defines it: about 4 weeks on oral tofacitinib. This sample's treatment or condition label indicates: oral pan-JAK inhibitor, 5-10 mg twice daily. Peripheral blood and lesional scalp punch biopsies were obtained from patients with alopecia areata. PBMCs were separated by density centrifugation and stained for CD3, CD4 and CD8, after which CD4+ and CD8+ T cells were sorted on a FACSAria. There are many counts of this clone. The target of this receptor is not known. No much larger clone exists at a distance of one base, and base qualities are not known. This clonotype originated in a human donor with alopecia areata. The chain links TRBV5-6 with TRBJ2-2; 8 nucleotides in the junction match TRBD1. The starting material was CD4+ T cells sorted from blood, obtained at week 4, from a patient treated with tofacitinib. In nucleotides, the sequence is TGTGCCAGCAGCTTCAGGACAGGGAGACGCGGGGAGCTGTTTTTT. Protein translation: CASSFRTGRRGELFF.